This T cell receptor (beta chain) was sequenced during a study of T-cell memory formation after mild COVID-19 (dated by TCRdb to the early 2020s). Background for the entire study: TCR sequence clusters from the two donors were largely donor specific. In a couple of donors, T-cell clones that expanded and contracted after mild COVID-19 were followed by sequencing TCRalpha and TCRbeta repertoires longitudinally. The cohort comprised two young, previously healthy adult volunteers, one female and one male. Broad study findings and their caveats: Whether the second-wave clones peaking on day 37 were SARS-CoV-2 specific was not confirmed. Some responding clones were detected in pre-infection memory, suggesting pre-existing cross-reactive memory T cells joined the SARS-CoV-2 response. Contracting CD4+ clones appeared mostly in the CM and EM memory subsets, whereas CD8+ clones were enriched in EMRA. The study included only two mild cases, and larger cohorts that include severe cases with pre-infection samples were judged to be necessary. From day 15 to 85, contracting clones showed balanced CD4/CD8 phenotypes, whereas a second wave of clones that expanded from day 15 to 37 leaned towards CD4+.

Sequencer: Illumina NovaSeq 6000. TCRalpha and TCRbeta cDNA libraries were constructed by 5'RACE with constant-segment primers, with sample barcodes and unique molecular identifiers being introduced. RNA was extracted from every sample with Trizol reagent. Libraries were amplified in two PCR steps, with a second sample barcode and Illumina TruSeq adapters added in the second step. Sequencing of libraries was performed on an Illumina NovaSeq with 2 x 150 bp paired-end reads. The study's processing was this. With migec v1.2.7, reads were demultiplexed and then collapsed into UMI-guided consensus sequences. Using mixcr v2.1.11, the UMI consensuses were aligned to TRA and TRB V and J templates and assembled into clonotypes. A clonotype was counted as expanded or contracted only when both edgeR and NoisET called the clonotype significant, with the noise models trained on biological replicates. For edgeR calls, the cutoffs were a false discovery rate-adjusted p below 0.01 and a log2 fold-change threshold of 1. As an exploratory analysis of dynamics, PCA with hierarchical clustering was applied to max-normalized trajectories of the 1000 most abundant clonotypes. Separately sequenced CD4+ and CD8+ repertoires were used to assign the CD4 or CD8 phenotype of responding clones. TCRdb ran its own pipeline on the public reads, namely fastp trimming at Q25 and MiXCR clone calling, and kept in-frame beta chains. Entries are consolidated by CDR3 protein sequence, retaining the most common genes and DNA. For this entry, the V and J calls and clone size follow TCRdb and not the study's own pipeline. The sample table records approximately 40,000 distinct CDR3 sequences; roughly an eighth of these occur just once. Under 30% of the sample is in the top ten clones.

Ficoll-Paque density gradient centrifugation was the method used to isolate PBMCs. CDR1 and CDR2 (LGHNA, YNFKEQ) derive from the germline V gene. V sheds 1 base and J sheds 0 bases, leaving 7 bases between their ends. Spanning cysteine to phenylalanine, the CDR3 consists of 15 amino acids. Only the CDR3 DNA is retained, 45 bases long and in frame from the first base. This clonotype was counted ten times or more. No cognate antigen has been identified for it. No quality values exist for individual bases; no much larger clone is one base distant. Recombination joined TRBV4-2 with TRBJ1-3; no D segment can be confidently identified. The TCR comes from a man aged 18 to 29 who had mild COVID-19 (a few samples of this study predate the infection). The sample titles of this study are shuffled in the database, so cell type and time point are left out; the donor was told from shared clones. Sequences were obtained from PBMCs or a T cell subset sorted from them (not recorded which). The CDR3: CASSQGWDSGNTIYF. The nucleotides read TGTGCCAGCAGCCAAGGGTGGGACTCTGGAAACACCATATATTTT.